The subject of this entry is one T cell receptor (beta chain). Its target is unknown. The sample comes from a study of OX40 agonist ivuxolimab in advanced cancers. Study findings and constraints: CD8+ T cells averaged more expanded clones than CD4+.

TCRdb keeps only in-frame clones here, not all; method: immunoSEQ multiplex PCR. The profile shows about 140,000 clones, under 95% of them singletons. Germline CDR1 and CDR2: MNHNS and SASEGT. Trimming took 5 bases from V and 4 from J, leaving 14 bases between them. The length of the CDR3 is 14 residues. Sequences were derived from CD4+ or CD8+ T cells sorted from blood, sampled in a trial of the OX40 agonist ivuxolimab. The J gene is TRBJ1-2, the V gene TRBV6-1; possibly TRBD1 for D (5 bases). The origin of this receptor is an adult with an advanced solid tumor such as melanoma, head and neck, liver or kidney cancer. The CDR3 here is CASSPDGGTYGYTF. CDR3 nucleotides: TGTGCCAGCAGTCCTGACGGGGGAACCTATGGCTACACCTTC.